The clone carrying this T cell receptor (beta chain) has more than one count but fewer than ten. Antigen unknown. This sample was included in a study of yellow fever vaccine responses in identical twins. TCRdb used MiXCR to reprocess the RT-PCR reads, holding one entry per CDR3 protein. The sample carries more than 2,000 distinct CDR3 sequences, over 80% recorded once. Study-level points and caveats: On the reported evidence, twins' vaccine T cell responses seemed partly convergent and partly personalized.

V lost 2 bases and J 0 bases, leaving 13 bases between the germline ends. Germline CDR1 reads MNHEY; CDR2 reads SVGAGI. The CDR3 contains 16 residues. Sequencing used T cells from blood (PBMCs), unsorted or a sorted subset (not recorded which), obtained before or after yellow fever vaccination (not recorded which). The V call is TRBV6-5, the J call TRBJ1-1; tentatively, D is TRBD1 (5 bases). This clonotype was obtained from a woman aged 18-35 years who received the yellow fever vaccine. CDR3 amino acids: CASSYRQLRVNTEAFF. The CDR3 nucleotides read TGTGCCAGCAGTTACAGACAGTTGCGAGTGAACACTGAAGCTTTCTTT.